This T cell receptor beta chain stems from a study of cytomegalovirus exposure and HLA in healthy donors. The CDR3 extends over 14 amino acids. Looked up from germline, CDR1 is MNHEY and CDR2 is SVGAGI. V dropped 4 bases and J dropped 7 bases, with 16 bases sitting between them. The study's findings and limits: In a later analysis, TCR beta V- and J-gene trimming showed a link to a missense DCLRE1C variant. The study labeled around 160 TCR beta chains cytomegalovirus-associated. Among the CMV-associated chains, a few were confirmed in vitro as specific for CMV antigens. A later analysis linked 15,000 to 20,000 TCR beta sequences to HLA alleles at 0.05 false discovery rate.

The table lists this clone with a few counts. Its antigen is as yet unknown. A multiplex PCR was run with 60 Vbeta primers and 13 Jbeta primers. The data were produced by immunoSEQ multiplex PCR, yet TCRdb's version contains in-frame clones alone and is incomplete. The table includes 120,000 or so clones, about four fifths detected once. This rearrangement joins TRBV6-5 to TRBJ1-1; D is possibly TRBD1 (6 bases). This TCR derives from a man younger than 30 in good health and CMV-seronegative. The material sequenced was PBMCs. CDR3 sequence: CASSSVRGPNEAFF. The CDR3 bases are TGTGCCAGCAGTTCCGTCAGGGGTCCCAATGAAGCTTTCTTT.